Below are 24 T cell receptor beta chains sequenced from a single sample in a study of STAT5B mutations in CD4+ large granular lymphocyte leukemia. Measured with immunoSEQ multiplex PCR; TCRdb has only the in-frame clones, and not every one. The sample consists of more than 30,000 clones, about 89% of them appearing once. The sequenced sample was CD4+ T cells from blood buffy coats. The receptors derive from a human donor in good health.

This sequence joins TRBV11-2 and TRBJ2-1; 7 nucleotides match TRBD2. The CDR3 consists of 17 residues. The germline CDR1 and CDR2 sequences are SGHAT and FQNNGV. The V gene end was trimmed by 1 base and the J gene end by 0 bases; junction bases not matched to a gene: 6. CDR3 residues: CASSLGRRGSSYNEQFF. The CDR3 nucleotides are TGTGCCAGCAGCTTAGGCCGGCGGGGGAGCTCCTACAATGAGCAGTTCTTC.

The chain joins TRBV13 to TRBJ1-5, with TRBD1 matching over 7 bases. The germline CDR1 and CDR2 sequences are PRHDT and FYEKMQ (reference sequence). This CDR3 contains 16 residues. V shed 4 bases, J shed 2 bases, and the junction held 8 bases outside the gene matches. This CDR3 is CASSYRQGRGNQPQHF. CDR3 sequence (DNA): TGTGCCAGCAGCTACCGACAGGGCAGGGGCAATCAGCCCCAGCATTTT.

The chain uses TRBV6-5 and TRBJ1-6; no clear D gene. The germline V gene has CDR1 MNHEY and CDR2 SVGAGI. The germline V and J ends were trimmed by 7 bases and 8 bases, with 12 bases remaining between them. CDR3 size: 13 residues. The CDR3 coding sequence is TGTGCCAGCACTTTATCGCTGGATTCACCCCTCCACTTT. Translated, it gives CASTLSLDSPLHF.

The CDR3 DNA reads TGTGCCAGCACCCAGCGCGGGACCTGGGACGAGCAGTACTTC. Translated, it gives CASTQRGTWDEQYF. J is TRBJ2-7 and V is TRBV11-3; TRBD2 might be the D (6 bases). This CDR3 region has 14 residues. Germline values: CDR1 SGHNT, CDR2 YENEEA. V lost 7 bases and J 5 bases, leaving 18 bases between the germline ends.

The CDR3 protein is CASSSGTFQETQYF. For the CDR3, the DNA is TGTGCCAGCAGTTCCGGGACCTTCCAAGAGACCCAGTACTTC. The gene calls are TRBV28 and TRBJ2-5; either TRBD1 or TRBD2 may fit D (5 bases each). The V gene's germline CDR1 is MDHEN and CDR2 SYDVKM. The germline V and J ends were trimmed by 4 bases and 1 base, with 10 bases remaining between them. The length of the CDR3 is 14 residues.

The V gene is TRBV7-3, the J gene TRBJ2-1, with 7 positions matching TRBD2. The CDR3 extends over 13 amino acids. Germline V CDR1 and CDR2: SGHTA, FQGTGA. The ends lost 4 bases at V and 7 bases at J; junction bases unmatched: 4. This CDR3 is CASSWLGGNEQFF. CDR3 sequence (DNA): TGTGCCAGCAGCTGGCTGGGGGGGAATGAGCAGTTCTTC.

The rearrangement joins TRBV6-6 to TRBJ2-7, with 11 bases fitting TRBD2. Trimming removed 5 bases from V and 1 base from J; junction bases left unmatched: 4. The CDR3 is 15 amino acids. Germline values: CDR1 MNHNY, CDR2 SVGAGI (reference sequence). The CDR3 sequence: CASSDGTSGSYEQYF. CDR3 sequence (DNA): TGTGCCAGCAGTGACGGGACTAGCGGATCCTACGAGCAGTACTTC.

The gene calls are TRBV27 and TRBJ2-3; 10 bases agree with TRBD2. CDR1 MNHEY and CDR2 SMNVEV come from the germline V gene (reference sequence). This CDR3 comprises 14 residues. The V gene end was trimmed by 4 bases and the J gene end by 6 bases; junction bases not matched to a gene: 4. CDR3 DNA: TGTGCCAGCAGTTCACGGACTAGCGGCGATACGCAGTATTTT. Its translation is CASSSRTSGDTQYF.

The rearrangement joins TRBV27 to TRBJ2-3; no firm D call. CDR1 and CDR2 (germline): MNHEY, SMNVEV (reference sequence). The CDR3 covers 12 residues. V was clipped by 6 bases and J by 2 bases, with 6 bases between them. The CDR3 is CASSPTTDTQYF. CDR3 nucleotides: TGTGCCAGCAGCCCCACCACAGATACGCAGTATTTT.

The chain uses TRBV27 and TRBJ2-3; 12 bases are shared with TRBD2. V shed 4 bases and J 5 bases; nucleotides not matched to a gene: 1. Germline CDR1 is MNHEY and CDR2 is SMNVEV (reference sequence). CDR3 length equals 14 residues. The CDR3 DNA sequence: TGTGCCAGCAGTTCGGGACTAGCGGGAGATACGCAGTATTTT. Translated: CASSSGLAGDTQYF.

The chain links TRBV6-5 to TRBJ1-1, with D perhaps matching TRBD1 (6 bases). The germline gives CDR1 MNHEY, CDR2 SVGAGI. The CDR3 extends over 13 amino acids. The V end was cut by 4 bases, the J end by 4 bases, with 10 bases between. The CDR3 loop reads CASSSGVGTEAFF. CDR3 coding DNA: TGTGCCAGCAGTTCAGGGGTGGGCACTGAAGCTTTCTTT.

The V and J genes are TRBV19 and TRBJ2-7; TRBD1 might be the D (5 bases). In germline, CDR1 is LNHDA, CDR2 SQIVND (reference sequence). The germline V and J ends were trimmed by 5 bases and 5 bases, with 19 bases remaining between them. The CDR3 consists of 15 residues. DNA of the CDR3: TGTGCCAGTAGTCTCCAGGCCTCCCAGGGCCACGAGCAGTACTTC. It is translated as CASSLQASQGHEQYF.

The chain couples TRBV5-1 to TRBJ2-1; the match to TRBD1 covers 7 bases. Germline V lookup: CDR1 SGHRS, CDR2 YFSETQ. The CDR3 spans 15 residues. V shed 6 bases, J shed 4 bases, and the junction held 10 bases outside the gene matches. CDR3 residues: CASTPTTGPYNEQFF. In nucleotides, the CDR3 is TGCGCCAGCACCCCGACGACAGGGCCATACAATGAGCAGTTCTTC. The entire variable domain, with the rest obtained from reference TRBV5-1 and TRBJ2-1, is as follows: KAGVTQTPRYLIKTRGQQVTLSCSPISGHRSVSWYQQTPGQGLQFLFEYFSETQRNKGNFPGRFSGRQFSNSRSEMNVSTLELGDSALYLCASTPTTGPYNEQFFGPGTRLTVL.

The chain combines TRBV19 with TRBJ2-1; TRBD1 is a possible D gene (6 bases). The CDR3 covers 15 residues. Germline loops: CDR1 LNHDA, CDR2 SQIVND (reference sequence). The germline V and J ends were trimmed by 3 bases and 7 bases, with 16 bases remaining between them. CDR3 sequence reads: CASSIMGRQGNEQFF. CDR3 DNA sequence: TGTGCCAGTAGTATTATGGGACGGCAGGGGAATGAGCAGTTCTTC.

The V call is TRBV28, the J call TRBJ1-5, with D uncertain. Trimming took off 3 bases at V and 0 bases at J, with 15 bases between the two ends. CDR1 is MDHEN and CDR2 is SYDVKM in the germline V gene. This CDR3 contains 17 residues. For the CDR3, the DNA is TGTGCCAGCAGTTTTACCCCCTTTGTGAGTAGCAATCAGCCCCAGCATTTT. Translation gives CASSFTPFVSSNQPQHF.

The CDR3 DNA follows: TGTGCCAGCAGCCCTTGGACAGAGGCATCGAGACTGAACACCGGGGAGCTGTTTTTT. This codes for CASSPWTEASRLNTGELFF. The chain couples TRBV5-5 to TRBJ2-2, with a weak D call TRBD1 (6 bases). Germline V gives CDR1 SGHKS, CDR2 YYEKEE (reference sequence). Trimming took 4 bases from V and 1 from J, leaving 23 bases between them. The CDR3 has 19 residues. The full variable domain, with the rest looked up from reference TRBV5-5 and TRBJ2-2, is DAGVTQSPTHLIKTRGQQVTLRCSPISGHKSVSWYQQVLGQGPQFIFQYYEKEERGRGNFPDRFSARQFPNYSSELNVNALLLGDSALYLCASSPWTEASRLNTGELFFGEGSRLTVL.

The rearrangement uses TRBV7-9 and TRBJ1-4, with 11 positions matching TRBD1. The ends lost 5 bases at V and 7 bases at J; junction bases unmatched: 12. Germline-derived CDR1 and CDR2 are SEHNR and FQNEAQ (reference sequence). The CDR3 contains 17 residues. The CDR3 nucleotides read TGTGCCAGCAGCAAACCCCGGACAGGGGGCCGGAGTGAAAAACTGTTTTTT. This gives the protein CASSKPRTGGRSEKLFF.

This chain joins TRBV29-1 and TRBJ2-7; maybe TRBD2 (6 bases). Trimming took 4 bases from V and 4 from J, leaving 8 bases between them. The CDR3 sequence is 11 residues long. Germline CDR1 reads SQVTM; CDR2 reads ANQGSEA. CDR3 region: CSVVGRYEQYF. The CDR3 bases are TGCAGCGTTGTAGGGAGGTACGAGCAGTACTTC.

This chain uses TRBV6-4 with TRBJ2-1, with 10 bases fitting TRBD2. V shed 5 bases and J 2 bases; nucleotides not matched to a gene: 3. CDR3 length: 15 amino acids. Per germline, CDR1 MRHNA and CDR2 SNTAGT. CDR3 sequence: CASSPLAGTYNEQFF. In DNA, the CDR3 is TGTGCCAGCAGTCCACTAGCGGGGACCTACAATGAGCAGTTCTTC.

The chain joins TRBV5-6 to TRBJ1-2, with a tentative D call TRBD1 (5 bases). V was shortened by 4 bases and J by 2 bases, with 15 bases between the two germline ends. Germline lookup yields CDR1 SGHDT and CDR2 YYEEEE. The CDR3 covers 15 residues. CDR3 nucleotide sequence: TGTGCCAGCAGCACTGGGACCGTGACCAACTATGGCTACACCTTC. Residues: CASSTGTVTNYGYTF.

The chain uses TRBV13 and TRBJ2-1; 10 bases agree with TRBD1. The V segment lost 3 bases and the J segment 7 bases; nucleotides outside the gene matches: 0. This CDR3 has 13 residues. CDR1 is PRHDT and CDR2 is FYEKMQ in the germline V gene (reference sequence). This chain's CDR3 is CASSLDRGNEQFF. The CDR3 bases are TGTGCCAGCAGCTTGGACAGGGGGAATGAGCAGTTCTTC.

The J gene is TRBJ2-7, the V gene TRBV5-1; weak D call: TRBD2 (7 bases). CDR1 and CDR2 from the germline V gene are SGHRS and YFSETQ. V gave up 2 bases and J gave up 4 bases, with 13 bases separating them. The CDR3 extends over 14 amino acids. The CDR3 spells CASSFARGAYEQYF. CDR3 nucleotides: TGCGCCAGCAGCTTCGCCCGGGGGGCTTACGAGCAGTACTTC.

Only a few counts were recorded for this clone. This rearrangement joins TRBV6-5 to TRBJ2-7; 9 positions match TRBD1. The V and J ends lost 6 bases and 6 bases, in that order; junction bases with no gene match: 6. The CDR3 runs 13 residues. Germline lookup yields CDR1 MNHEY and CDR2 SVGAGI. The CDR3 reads CASSRGQGPEQYF. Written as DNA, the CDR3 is TGTGCCAGCAGCAGGGGACAGGGACCCGAGCAGTACTTC.

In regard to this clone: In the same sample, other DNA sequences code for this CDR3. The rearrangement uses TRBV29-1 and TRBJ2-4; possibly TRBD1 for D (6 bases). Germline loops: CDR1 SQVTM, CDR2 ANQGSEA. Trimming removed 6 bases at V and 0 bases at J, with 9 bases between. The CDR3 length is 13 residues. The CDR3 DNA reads TGCAGCGTAGGGGGATTAGCCAAAAACATTCAGTACTTC. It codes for CSVGGLAKNIQYF. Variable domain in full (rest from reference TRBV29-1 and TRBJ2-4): SAVISQKPSRDICQRGTSLTIQCQVDSQVTMMFWYRQQPGQSLTLIATANQGSEATYESGFVIDKFPISRPNLTFSTLTVSNMSPEDSSIYLCSVGGLAKNIQYFGAGTRLSVL.